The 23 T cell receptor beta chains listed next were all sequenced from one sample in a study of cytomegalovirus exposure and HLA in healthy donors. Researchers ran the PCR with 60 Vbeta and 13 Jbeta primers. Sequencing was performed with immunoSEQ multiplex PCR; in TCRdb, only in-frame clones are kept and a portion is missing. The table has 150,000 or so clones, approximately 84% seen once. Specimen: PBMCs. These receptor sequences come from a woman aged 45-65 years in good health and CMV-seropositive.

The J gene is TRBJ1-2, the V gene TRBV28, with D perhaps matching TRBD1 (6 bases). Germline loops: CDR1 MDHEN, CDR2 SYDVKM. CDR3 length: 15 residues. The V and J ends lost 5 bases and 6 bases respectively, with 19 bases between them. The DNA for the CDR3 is TGTGCCAGCAGTCTTCTTGTTAGGGGGAGTAATGGCTACACCTTC. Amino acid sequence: CASSLLVRGSNGYTF.

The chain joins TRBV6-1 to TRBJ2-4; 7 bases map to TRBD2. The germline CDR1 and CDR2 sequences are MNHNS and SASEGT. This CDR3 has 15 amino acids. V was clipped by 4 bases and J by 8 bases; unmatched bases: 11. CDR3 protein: CASSAVGTAGDIQYF. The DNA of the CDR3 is TGTGCCAGCAGTGCAGTTGGAACCGCGGGGGACATTCAGTACTTC.

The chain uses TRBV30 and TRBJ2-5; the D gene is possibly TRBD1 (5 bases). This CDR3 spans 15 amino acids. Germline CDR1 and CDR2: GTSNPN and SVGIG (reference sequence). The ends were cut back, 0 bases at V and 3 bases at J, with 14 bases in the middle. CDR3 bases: TGTGCCTGGAGTGTCGTCTTCCAAGGGGAAGAGACCCAGTACTTC. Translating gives CAWSVVFQGEETQYF.

The CDR3 DNA is TGTGCCAGCAGCTCAAGACGGGGGTGGGAGCAGTACTTC. Its translation: CASSSRRGWEQYF. The chain joins TRBV7-2 to TRBJ2-7, with D possibly being TRBD2 (6 bases). The ends were cut back, 4 bases at V and 7 bases at J, with 14 bases in the middle. Per germline, CDR1 SGHTA and CDR2 FQGNSA. CDR3 length equals 13 residues.

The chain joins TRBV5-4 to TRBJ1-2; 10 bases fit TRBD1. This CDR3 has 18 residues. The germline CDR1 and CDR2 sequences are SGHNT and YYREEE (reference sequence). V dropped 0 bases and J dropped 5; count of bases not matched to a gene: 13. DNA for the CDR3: TGTGCCAGCAGCTTGGTTCGCCCCGGGACAGGGGCCCTATATGGCTACACCTTC. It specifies CASSLVRPGTGALYGYTF.

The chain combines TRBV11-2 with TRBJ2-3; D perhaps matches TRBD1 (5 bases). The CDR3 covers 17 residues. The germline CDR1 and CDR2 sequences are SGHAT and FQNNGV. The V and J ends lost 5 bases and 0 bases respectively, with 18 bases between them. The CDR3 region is CASSLPQGPSSTDTQYF. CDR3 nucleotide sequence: TGTGCCAGCAGCCTACCCCAGGGCCCATCAAGCACAGATACGCAGTATTTT.

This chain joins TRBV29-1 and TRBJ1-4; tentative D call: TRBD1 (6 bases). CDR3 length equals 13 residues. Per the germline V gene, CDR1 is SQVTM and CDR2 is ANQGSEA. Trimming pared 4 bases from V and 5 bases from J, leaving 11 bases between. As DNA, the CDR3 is TGCAGCGTTGCGGACAGCCGAAATGAAAAACTGTTTTTT. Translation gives CSVADSRNEKLFF. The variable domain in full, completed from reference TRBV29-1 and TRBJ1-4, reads SAVISQKPSRDICQRGTSLTIQCQVDSQVTMMFWYRQQPGQSLTLIATANQGSEATYESGFVIDKFPISRPNLTFSTLTVSNMSPEDSSIYLCSVADSRNEKLFFGSGTQLSVL.

The CDR3 reads CASRVRGADTQYF. The CDR3 DNA is TGTGCCAGCAGGGTCCGGGGGGCGGATACGCAGTATTTT. This chain uses TRBV6-6 with TRBJ2-3; D is possibly TRBD2 (7 bases). The germline V and J ends were trimmed by 6 bases and 6 bases, with 13 bases remaining between them. Per the germline V gene, CDR1 is MNHNY and CDR2 is SVGAGI (reference sequence). The length of the CDR3 is 13 residues.

CDR3: CACGVSGANVLTF. The CDR3 nucleotides read TGTGCCTGCGGGGTCTCTGGGGCCAACGTCCTGACTTTC. The chain has TRBV30 and TRBJ2-6; possible D gene TRBD2, 5 bases. Germline lookup yields CDR1 GTSNPN and CDR2 SVGIG (reference sequence). V was shortened by 6 bases and J by 0 bases, with 6 bases between the two germline ends. The CDR3 has 13 amino acids. The full variable domain, its missing parts supplied by reference TRBV30 and TRBJ2-6, is SQTIHQWPATLVQPVGSPLSLECTVEGTSNPNLYWYRQAAGRGLQLLFYSVGIGQISSEVPQNLSASRPQDRQFILSSKKLLLSDSGFYLCACGVSGANVLTFGAGSRLTVL.

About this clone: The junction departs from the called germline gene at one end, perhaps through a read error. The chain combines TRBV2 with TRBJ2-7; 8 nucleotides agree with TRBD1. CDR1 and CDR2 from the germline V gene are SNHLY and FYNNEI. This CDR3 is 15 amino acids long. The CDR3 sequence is CANSAQPGQDYEQYF. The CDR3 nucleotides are TGTGCCAACAGTGCTCAACCGGGACAGGACTACGAGCAGTACTTC.

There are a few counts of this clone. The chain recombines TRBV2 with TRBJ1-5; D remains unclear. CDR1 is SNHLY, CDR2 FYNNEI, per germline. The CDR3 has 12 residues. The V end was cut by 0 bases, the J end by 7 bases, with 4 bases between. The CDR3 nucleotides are TGTGCCAGCAGTGAAGCCCCGCAGCCCCAGCATTTT. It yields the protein CASSEAPQPQHF.

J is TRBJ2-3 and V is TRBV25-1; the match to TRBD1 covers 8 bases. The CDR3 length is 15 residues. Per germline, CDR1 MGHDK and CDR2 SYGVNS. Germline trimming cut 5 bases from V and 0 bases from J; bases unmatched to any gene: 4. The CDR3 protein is CASSPGQGSTDTQYF. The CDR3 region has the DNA TGTGCCAGCAGTCCTGGACAGGGTAGCACAGATACGCAGTATTTT.

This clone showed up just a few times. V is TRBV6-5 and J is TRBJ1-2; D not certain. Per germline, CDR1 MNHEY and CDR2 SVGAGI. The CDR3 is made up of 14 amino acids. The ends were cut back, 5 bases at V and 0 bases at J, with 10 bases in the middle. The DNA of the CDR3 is TGTGCCAGCAGTCGACAAATAACTAACTATGGCTACACCTTC. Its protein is CASSRQITNYGYTF.

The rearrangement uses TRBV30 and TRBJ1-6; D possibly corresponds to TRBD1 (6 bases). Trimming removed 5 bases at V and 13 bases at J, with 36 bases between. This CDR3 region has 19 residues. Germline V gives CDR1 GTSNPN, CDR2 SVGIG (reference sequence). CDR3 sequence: CAWYPGHRNPSRRNLPLHF. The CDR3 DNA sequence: TGTGCCTGGTACCCGGGACACCGGAATCCCTCGAGAAGAAATTTGCCCCTCCACTTT.

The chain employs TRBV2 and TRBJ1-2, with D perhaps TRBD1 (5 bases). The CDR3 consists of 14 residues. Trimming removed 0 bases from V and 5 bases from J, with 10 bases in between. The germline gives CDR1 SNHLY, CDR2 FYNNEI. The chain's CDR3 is CASSEAVAGYGYTF. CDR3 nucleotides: TGTGCCAGCAGTGAAGCCGTTGCAGGGTATGGCTACACCTTC.

The CDR3 spells CASRQGRETQYF. The CDR3 DNA reads as TGTGCCAGCAGACAGGGTCGGGAGACCCAGTACTTC. The rearrangement links TRBV11-1 to TRBJ2-5; TRBD1 is a possible D gene (6 bases). The CDR3 loop spans 12 amino acids. Deletions cut 6 bases from V and 5 bases from J, with 10 bases between. Germline V gene sequence: CDR1 SGHAT, CDR2 FQDESV (reference sequence). Together with reference TRBV11-1 and TRBJ2-5, the CDR3 gives the full variable domain: EAEVAQSPRYKITEKSQAVAFWCDPISGHATLYWYRQILGQGPELLVQFQDESVVDDSQLPKDRFSAERLKGVDSTLKIQPAELGDSAMYLCASRQGRETQYFGPGTRLLVL.

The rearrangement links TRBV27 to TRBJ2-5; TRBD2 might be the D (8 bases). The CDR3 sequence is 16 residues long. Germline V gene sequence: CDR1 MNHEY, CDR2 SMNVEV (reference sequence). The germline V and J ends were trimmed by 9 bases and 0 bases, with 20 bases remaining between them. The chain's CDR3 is CASNPAGGQYQETQYF. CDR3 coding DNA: TGTGCCAGTAACCCCGCGGGGGGACAGTACCAAGAGACCCAGTACTTC.

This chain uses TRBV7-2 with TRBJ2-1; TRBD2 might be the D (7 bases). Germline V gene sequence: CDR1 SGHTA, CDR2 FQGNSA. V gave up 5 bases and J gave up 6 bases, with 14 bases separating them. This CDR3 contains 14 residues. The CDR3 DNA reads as TGTGCCAGCAGCCCTAGTGGGGGGGCCAATGAGCAGTTCTTC. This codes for CASSPSGGANEQFF.

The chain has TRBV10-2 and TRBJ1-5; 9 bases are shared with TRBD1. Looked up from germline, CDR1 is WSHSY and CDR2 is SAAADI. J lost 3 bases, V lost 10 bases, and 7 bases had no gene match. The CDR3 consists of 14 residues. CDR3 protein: CATTDRGNNQPQHF. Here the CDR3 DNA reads TGCGCCACCACGGACAGGGGCAACAATCAGCCCCAGCATTTT.

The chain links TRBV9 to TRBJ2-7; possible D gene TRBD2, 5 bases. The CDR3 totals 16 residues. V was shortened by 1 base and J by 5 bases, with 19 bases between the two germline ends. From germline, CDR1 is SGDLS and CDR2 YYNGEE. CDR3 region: CASSVSPRVDSDEQYF. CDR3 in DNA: TGTGCCAGCAGCGTATCTCCGAGGGTAGATTCCGACGAGCAGTACTTC.

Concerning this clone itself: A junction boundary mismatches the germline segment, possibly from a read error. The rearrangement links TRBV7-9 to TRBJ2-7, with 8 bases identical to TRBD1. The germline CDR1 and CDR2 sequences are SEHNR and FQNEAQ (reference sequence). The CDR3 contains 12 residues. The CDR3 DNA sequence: TGTTCCAGCCAGGGGGCTAGGTACGAGCAGTACTTC. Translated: CSSQGARYEQYF.

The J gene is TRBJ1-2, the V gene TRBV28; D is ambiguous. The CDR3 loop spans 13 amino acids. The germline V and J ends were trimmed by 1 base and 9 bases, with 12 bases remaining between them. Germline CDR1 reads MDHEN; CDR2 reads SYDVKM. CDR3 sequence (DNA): TGTGCCAGCAGTTTATTATCCCAATACAGCTACACCTTC. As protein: CASSLLSQYSYTF.

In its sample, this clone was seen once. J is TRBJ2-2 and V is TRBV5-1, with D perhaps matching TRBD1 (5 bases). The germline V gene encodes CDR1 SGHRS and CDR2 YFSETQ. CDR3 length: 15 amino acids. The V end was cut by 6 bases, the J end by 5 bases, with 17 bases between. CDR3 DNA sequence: TGCGCCAGCACCGCTCAGGGATCGGAAACCGGGGAGCTGTTTTTT. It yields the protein CASTAQGSETGELFF.